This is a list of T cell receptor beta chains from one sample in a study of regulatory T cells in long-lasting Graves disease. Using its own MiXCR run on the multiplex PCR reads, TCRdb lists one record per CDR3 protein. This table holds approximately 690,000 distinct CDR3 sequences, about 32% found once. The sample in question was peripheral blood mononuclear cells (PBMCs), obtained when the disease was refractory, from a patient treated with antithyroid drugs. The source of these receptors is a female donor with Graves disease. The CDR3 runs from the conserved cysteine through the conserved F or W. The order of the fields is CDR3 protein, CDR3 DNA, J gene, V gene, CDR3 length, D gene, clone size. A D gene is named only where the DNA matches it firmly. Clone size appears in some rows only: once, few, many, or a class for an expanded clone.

cdr3_aa: CASIGWVTQYF
cdr3_nt: TGTGCCAGCATTGGCTGGGTGACCCAGTACTTC
j_call: TRBJ2-5
v_call: TRBV2
cdr3_length: 11
d_call: NA
clone_size: NA

cdr3_aa: CASSTLAGGLGGSSGELFF
cdr3_nt: TGTGCCAGTAGTACCCTAGCGGGAGGGCTTGGCGGAAGTTCCGGGGAGCTGTTTTTT
j_call: TRBJ2-2
v_call: TRBV19
cdr3_length: 19
d_call: TRBD2
clone_size: NA

cdr3_aa: CASSSLGQGFPHSGNTIYF
cdr3_nt: TGTGCCAGCAGTTCTCTGGGACAGGGGTTTCCCCACTCTGGAAACACCATATATTTT
j_call: TRBJ1-3
v_call: TRBV12-3/TRBV12-4
cdr3_length: 19
d_call: TRBD1
clone_size: NA

cdr3_aa: CASSELGGKTQYF
cdr3_nt: TGTGCCAGCAGTGAATTGGGGGGGAAGACCCAGTACTTC
j_call: TRBJ2-5
v_call: TRBV6-2/TRBV6-3
cdr3_length: 13
d_call: TRBD2
clone_size: NA

cdr3_aa: CASRLGPFTGELFF
cdr3_nt: TGTGCCAGCAGGCTGGGCCCCTTCACCGGGGAGCTGTTTTTT
j_call: TRBJ2-2
v_call: TRBV28
cdr3_length: 14
d_call: NA
clone_size: NA

cdr3_aa: CASSYTSTQGAEAFF
cdr3_nt: TGTGCCAGCAGTTACACCTCGACCCAGGGAGCGGAAGCTTTCTTT
j_call: TRBJ1-1
v_call: TRBV6-2/TRBV6-3
cdr3_length: 15
d_call: NA
clone_size: few

cdr3_aa: CASSLPGSDGYTF
cdr3_nt: TGTGCCAGCAGCTTACCTGGGTCCGACGGCTACACCTTC
j_call: TRBJ1-2
v_call: TRBV7-9
cdr3_length: 13
d_call: NA
clone_size: NA

cdr3_aa: CASSLATDHGKAFF
cdr3_nt: TGTGCCAGCAGCTTAGCGACGGACCATGGGAAAGCTTTCTTT
j_call: TRBJ1-1
v_call: TRBV7-9
cdr3_length: 14
d_call: NA
clone_size: NA

cdr3_aa: CASSRDSNSVSPLHF
cdr3_nt: TGTGCCAGCAGTAGGGACAGCAACTCAGTTTCACCCCTCCACTTT
j_call: TRBJ1-6
v_call: TRBV28
cdr3_length: 15
d_call: TRBD1
clone_size: few

cdr3_aa: CSATGTSGYEQYF
cdr3_nt: TGCAGTGCCACCGGGACTAGCGGCTACGAGCAGTACTTC
j_call: TRBJ2-7
v_call: TRBV20-1
cdr3_length: 13
d_call: TRBD2
clone_size: NA

cdr3_aa: CASSVGVGQGVTGANVLTF
cdr3_nt: TGTGCCAGCAGCGTAGGAGTAGGACAGGGAGTGACTGGGGCCAACGTCCTGACTTTC
j_call: TRBJ2-6
v_call: TRBV9
cdr3_length: 19
d_call: TRBD1
clone_size: few

cdr3_aa: CSAVLQGSYEQYF
cdr3_nt: TGCAGTGCTGTGCTACAGGGTTCCTACGAGCAGTACTTC
j_call: TRBJ2-7
v_call: TRBV20-1
cdr3_length: 13
d_call: NA
clone_size: many

cdr3_aa: CSVEGTGVPREQYF
cdr3_nt: TGCAGCGTTGAGGGGACAGGGGTTCCCCGCGAGCAGTACTTC
j_call: TRBJ2-7
v_call: TRBV29-1
cdr3_length: 14
d_call: TRBD1
clone_size: many

cdr3_aa: CASIGRARYSEQYF
cdr3_nt: TGTGCCAGCATCGGGAGGGCCAGATACTCCGAGCAGTACTTC
j_call: TRBJ2-7
v_call: TRBV6-1
cdr3_length: 14
d_call: TRBD2
clone_size: few

cdr3_aa: CASSLRLSSYNSPLHF
cdr3_nt: TGTGCCAGCAGCTTGAGGCTGAGCTCCTATAATTCACCCCTCCACTTT
j_call: TRBJ1-6
v_call: TRBV5-6
cdr3_length: 16
d_call: NA
clone_size: NA